The 23 T cell receptor beta chains presented below share a single source sample, sequenced in a study of radiotherapy plus CTLA-4 blockade in lung cancer. Some clones are missing from TCRdb's copy, which holds only in-frame ones; the method was immunoSEQ multiplex PCR. The table includes tens of thousands of clones, about three quarters detected once. The sample was peripheral blood, taken from a patient treated with radiotherapy plus ipilimumab. These receptors all stem from a human donor with non-small cell lung cancer who had a partial response to radiotherapy plus ipilimumab.

The V and J genes are TRBV6-5 and TRBJ1-6; 7 bases agree with TRBD1. From germline, CDR1 is MNHEY and CDR2 SVGAGI. Trimming cost V 4 bases and J 3 bases; bases outside gene matches: 3. The CDR3 length is 15 residues. The CDR3 nucleotides read TGTGCCAGCAGTTTGCAGGGGGTCTATAATTCACCCCTCCACTTT. Its protein is CASSLQGVYNSPLHF.

This rearrangement joins TRBV11-2 to TRBJ2-3, with D perhaps TRBD2 (6 bases). With 5 bases removed from V and 3 bases from J, the gap between germline ends came to 18 bases. The CDR3 runs to 16 residues. Germline CDR1 is SGHAT and CDR2 is FQNNGV. CDR3 region: CASSPGGKPSTDTQYF. CDR3 nucleotide sequence: TGTGCCAGCAGCCCCGGAGGGAAACCGTCTACAGATACGCAGTATTTT.

This chain joins TRBV19 and TRBJ2-7; 7 bases fit TRBD2. The junction had 7 bases not matched to a gene; V was cut back by 5 bases and J by 3 bases. CDR3 length: 14 residues. Germline V lookup: CDR1 LNHDA, CDR2 SQIVND (reference sequence). The CDR3 loop is CASSSSGTDYEQYF. In DNA form, the CDR3 reads TGTGCCAGTAGTTCCAGCGGGACCGACTACGAGCAGTACTTC.

The rearrangement links TRBV28 to TRBJ1-1; 9 bases line up with TRBD1. J lost 1 base, V lost 3 bases, and 15 bases had no gene match. CDR1 is MDHEN, CDR2 SYDVKM, per germline. This CDR3 comprises 19 residues. CDR3 coding DNA: TGTGCCAGCAGTTTTAAGAGGGAGGGGACAGGGATGTCGAACACTGAAGCTTTCTTT. Translation gives CASSFKREGTGMSNTEAFF.

In this sample, this clone turned up once. The chain joins TRBV7-8 to TRBJ1-5; no clear D gene. Trimming stripped 2 bases from V and 0 bases from J, with 11 bases between. The CDR3 contains 16 residues. From germline, CDR1 is SGHVS and CDR2 FQNEAQ. CDR3 bases: TGTGCCAGCAGCTTACGAATCGGAGATAGCAATCAGCCCCAGCATTTT. It encodes CASSLRIGDSNQPQHF.

The rearrangement links TRBV6-5 to TRBJ1-5; D remains unclear. The length of the CDR3 is 15 residues. Germline lookup yields CDR1 MNHEY and CDR2 SVGAGI. V was trimmed by 5 bases and J by 1 base, leaving 12 bases between them. CDR3 coding DNA: TGTGCCAGCAGTGCCGAGGGAGGGAGCAATCAGCCCCAGCATTTT. Translation gives CASSAEGGSNQPQHF.

The chain couples TRBV5-1 to TRBJ1-4, with 9 bases lining up with TRBD1. This CDR3 region has 17 residues. Germline V lookup: CDR1 SGHRS, CDR2 YFSETQ. V shed 2 bases and J 4 bases; nucleotides not matched to a gene: 9. CDR3 residues: CASSLWPGQGRNEKLFF. In DNA, the CDR3 is TGCGCCAGCAGCTTATGGCCGGGACAGGGTCGTAATGAAAAACTGTTTTTT.

V is TRBV19 and J is TRBJ2-4; 7 bases map to TRBD2. The CDR3 length is 15 residues. Germline CDR1 LNHDA, CDR2 SQIVND (reference sequence). The ends lost 3 bases at V and 0 bases at J; junction bases unmatched: 2. The CDR3 sequence is CASSMGGKAKNIQYF. CDR3 sequence (DNA): TGTGCCAGTAGTATGGGGGGGAAAGCCAAAAACATTCAGTACTTC.

The V and J genes are TRBV5-4 and TRBJ1-3; 8 bases align to TRBD1. The germline gives CDR1 SGHNT, CDR2 YYREEE (reference sequence). V was clipped by 4 bases and J by 4 bases; unmatched bases: 10. The CDR3 runs to 16 residues. CDR3 sequence reads: CASSKGQVLSGNTIYF. CDR3 coding DNA: TGTGCCAGCAGCAAGGGACAGGTTTTGTCGGGAAACACCATATATTTT. The complete variable domain, with remaining parts taken from reference TRBV5-4 and TRBJ1-3, reads ETGVTQSPTHLIKTRGQQVTLRCSSQSGHNTVSWYQQALGQGPQFIFQYYREEENGRGNFPPRFSGLQFPNYSSELNVNALELDDSALYLCASSKGQVLSGNTIYFGEGSWLTVV.

This clone was detected only once. This chain joins TRBV4-2 and TRBJ1-3; weak D call: TRBD1 (6 bases). V was pared by 1 base and J by 2 bases, with 12 bases between. The CDR3 is 16 residues long. The germline V gene encodes CDR1 LGHNA and CDR2 YNFKEQ. DNA for the CDR3: TGTGCCAGCAGCCAAGTTCAGGGGACGGCTGGAAACACCATATATTTT. This gives the protein CASSQVQGTAGNTIYF.

The chain uses TRBV10-3 and TRBJ2-4, with D maybe TRBD1 (6 bases). V shed 6 bases and J shed 2 bases, with 11 bases lying between them. The CDR3 sequence is 14 residues long. The germline V gene encodes CDR1 ENHRY and CDR2 SYGVKD. The DNA of the CDR3 is TGTGCCATCAGCCCAAGGGGGACCAAAAACATTCAGTACTTC. Residues: CAISPRGTKNIQYF.

This chain uses TRBV9 with TRBJ2-2; D remains ambiguous. CDR1 is SGDLS and CDR2 is YYNGEE in the germline V gene. The CDR3 length is 13 residues. The ends were cut back, 3 bases at V and 13 bases at J, with 16 bases in the middle. This chain's CDR3 is CASSGREARVLFF. In DNA form, the CDR3 reads TGTGCCAGCAGCGGAAGAGAAGCACGTGTGCTGTTTTTT.

The rearrangement joins TRBV5-6 to TRBJ1-1, with D uncertain. V lost 0 bases to trimming and J lost 3 bases, with 9 bases between them. Germline lookup yields CDR1 SGHDT and CDR2 YYEEEE. The CDR3 extends over 14 amino acids. DNA for the CDR3: TGTGCCAGCAGCTTGGCCGCGGGCTACACTGAAGCTTTCTTT. Protein product: CASSLAAGYTEAFF. Full variable domain (rest looked up from reference TRBV5-6 and TRBJ1-1): DAGVTQSPTHLIKTRGQQVTLRCSPKSGHDTVSWYQQALGQGPQFIFQYYEEEERQRGNFPDRFSGHQFPNYSSELNVNALLLGDSALYLCASSLAAGYTEAFFGQGTRLTVV.

The chain links TRBV11-2 to TRBJ2-7; D perhaps matches TRBD2 (5 bases). The germline CDR1 and CDR2 sequences are SGHAT and FQNNGV. Between the trimmed V and J ends, which lost 5 bases and 2 bases, there was a span of 16 bases. This CDR3 contains 15 residues. CDR3 DNA: TGTGCCAGCAGCATGGCCCCGGGGTCGGCCTACGAGCAGTACTTC. Amino acid sequence: CASSMAPGSAYEQYF.

The chain has TRBV19 and TRBJ2-7; possibly TRBD2 for D (7 bases). This CDR3 comprises 17 residues. The V and J ends lost 0 bases and 0 bases respectively, with 15 bases between them. From germline, CDR1 is LNHDA and CDR2 SQIVND (reference sequence). The CDR3 region has the DNA TGTGCCAGTAGTATAGAGGGCGGGGGCTGGAGCTCCTACGAGCAGTACTTC. It codes for CASSIEGGGWSSYEQYF.

This sequence joins TRBV28 and TRBJ1-1; D unresolved. CDR3 length: 13 amino acids. V lost 8 bases, J lost 7 bases, and 17 bases lay in between. CDR1 and CDR2 (germline): MDHEN, SYDVKM. Here the CDR3 DNA reads TGTGCCAGCGGGCCCGGACTGCTCATTGAAGCTTTCTTT. Translating it yields CASGPGLLIEAFF.

The CDR3 sequence is CATLVPGGSTEAFF. CDR3 nucleotide sequence: TGTGCCACCCTAGTCCCCGGGGGTAGCACTGAAGCTTTCTTT. V and J are TRBV27 and TRBJ1-1; D may be TRBD1 (5 bases). V lost 10 bases, J lost 4 bases, and 19 bases lay in between. The germline V gene encodes CDR1 MNHEY and CDR2 SMNVEV (reference sequence). CDR3 length: 14 residues.

This sequence joins TRBV5-1 and TRBJ2-3; D remains ambiguous. Trimming removed 8 bases from V and 0 bases from J, with 19 bases in between. This CDR3 is 16 amino acids long. Germline values: CDR1 SGHRS, CDR2 YFSETQ. CDR3 in amino acids: CASTPLGGLSTDTQYF. The CDR3 nucleotides read TGCGCCAGTACCCCCCTTGGCGGATTAAGCACAGATACGCAGTATTTT.

This clone was found once. The chain uses TRBV5-1 and TRBJ1-1; D ambiguous. From germline, CDR1 is SGHRS and CDR2 YFSETQ. Trimming left V 4 bases short and J 3 bases short, with 16 bases between. The CDR3 has 15 amino acids. The CDR3 DNA is TGCGCCAGCAGCGCCGAGACGAGGAGGGACACTGAAGCTTTCTTT. Translation: CASSAETRRDTEAFF.

The CDR3 protein is CASSKADRASGVTLGDTQYF. The CDR3 DNA is TGTGCCAGCAGCAAAGCGGATCGGGCTAGCGGGGTGACACTTGGAGATACGCAGTATTTT. The chain recombines TRBV21-1 with TRBJ2-3; no check of the table's D call, TRBD2, against the DNA was made. TRBV21-1 is a pseudogene segment. The CDR3 contains 20 residues.

The rearrangement uses TRBV7-2 and TRBJ1-5, with 9 bases fitting TRBD1. The trim removed 5 bases at V and 1 base at J, leaving 3 bases unmatched. Per the germline V gene, CDR1 is SGHTA and CDR2 is FQGNSA. The CDR3 contains 15 residues. The CDR3 loop reads CASSPDRGSNQPQHF. The CDR3 DNA is TGTGCCAGCAGCCCGGACAGGGGCAGCAATCAGCCCCAGCATTTT.

In nucleotides, the CDR3 is TGTGCCTGGAGTGTACGAGGAGGGCTTGGCAATCAGCCCCAGCATTTT. Protein sequence: CAWSVRGGLGNQPQHF. J is TRBJ1-5 and V is TRBV30, with D unclear. V dropped 0 bases and J dropped 2 bases, with 14 bases sitting between them. The CDR3 contains 16 residues. Per the germline V gene, CDR1 is GTSNPN and CDR2 is SVGIG (reference sequence).

V gene TRBV6-5 combines with J gene TRBJ2-7; perhaps TRBD2 as D (7 bases). V was cut by 4 bases and J by 9 bases, with 10 bases left in between. The CDR3 sequence is 11 residues long. Germline V gene data show CDR1 as MNHEY and CDR2 as SVGAGI. The CDR3 loop reads CASSWGGGQYF. DNA of the CDR3: TGTGCCAGCAGTTGGGGGGGCGGGCAGTACTTC.